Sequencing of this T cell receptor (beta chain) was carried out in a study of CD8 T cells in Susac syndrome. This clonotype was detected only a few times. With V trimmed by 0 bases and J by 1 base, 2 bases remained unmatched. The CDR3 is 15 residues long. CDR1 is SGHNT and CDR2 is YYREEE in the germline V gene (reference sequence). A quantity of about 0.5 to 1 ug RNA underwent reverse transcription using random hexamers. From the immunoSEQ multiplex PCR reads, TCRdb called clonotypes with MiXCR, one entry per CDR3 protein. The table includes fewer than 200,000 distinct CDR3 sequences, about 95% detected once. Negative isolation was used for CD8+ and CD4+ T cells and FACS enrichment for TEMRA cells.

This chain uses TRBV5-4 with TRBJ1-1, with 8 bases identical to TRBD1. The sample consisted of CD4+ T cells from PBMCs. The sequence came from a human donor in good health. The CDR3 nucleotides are TGTGCCAGCAGCTTGGGGACAGGGAGGAACACTGAAGCTTTCTTT. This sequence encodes CASSLGTGRNTEAFF. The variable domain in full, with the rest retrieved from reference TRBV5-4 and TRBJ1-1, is ETGVTQSPTHLIKTRGQQVTLRCSSQSGHNTVSWYQQALGQGPQFIFQYYREEENGRGNFPPRFSGLQFPNYSSELNVNALELDDSALYLCASSLGTGRNTEAFFGQGTRLTVV.